This entry lists 21 T cell receptor beta chains sequenced from one sample in a study of blood T cell repertoires in COVID-19. Method: immunoSEQ multiplex PCR; TCRdb's copy keeps in-frame clones and lacks some. This table holds some 47,000 clones, roughly 89% found once. The sequenced sample consisted of peripheral blood. The receptors were sampled from a man aged 60-69 years with active COVID-19.

The chain employs TRBV5-1 and TRBJ2-3; no firm D call. V lost 0 bases to trimming and J lost 1 base, with 6 bases between them. This CDR3 has 14 amino acids. Germline CDR1 reads SGHRS; CDR2 reads YFSETQ. The CDR3 DNA follows: TGCGCCAGCAGCTTGGAACGGGGCACAGATACGCAGTATTTT. As protein: CASSLERGTDTQYF.

The rearrangement uses TRBV3-1 (or the pseudogene TRBV3-2) and TRBJ2-7; 9 positions agree with TRBD2. The CDR3 spans 15 residues. J lost 11 bases, V lost 4 bases, and 15 bases had no gene match. Germline loops: CDR1 LGHDT, CDR2 YNNKEL (reference sequence). CDR3 nucleotides: TGTGCCAGCAGCCCGGGGGCTAGCGGGGAGGATAGTGAGTACTTC. It yields the protein CASSPGASGEDSEYF.

V and J are TRBV29-1 and TRBJ2-7; TRBD2 matches at 8 bases. The CDR3 has 13 residues. CDR1 and CDR2 from the germline V gene are SQVTM and ANQGSEA. The chain's CDR3 is CRDSGTSLSEQYF. The DNA of the CDR3 is TGCAGGGATAGTGGGACTAGTCTGAGCGAGCAGTACTTC.

The gene calls are TRBV5-5 and TRBJ1-4; TRBD1 is a possible D gene (6 bases). The germline V gene has CDR1 SGHKS and CDR2 YYEKEE (reference sequence). V shed 3 bases and J shed 3 bases, with 24 bases lying between them. The CDR3 is made up of 19 amino acids. The DNA for the CDR3 is TGTGCCAGCAGCTGGCCCCCCCCGGGGAGGGGGTCCTCTAATGAAAAACTGTTTTTT. The encoded protein is CASSWPPPGRGSSNEKLFF.

The V gene is TRBV19, the J gene TRBJ1-1; 8 positions agree with TRBD1. The CDR3 consists of 15 residues. The V segment lost 4 bases and the J segment 5 bases; nucleotides outside the gene matches: 9. Germline CDR1 LNHDA, CDR2 SQIVND (reference sequence). The CDR3 DNA follows: TGTGCCAGTAGTACAGGGGGCGCCTCTGGGACTGAAGCTTTCTTT. Translation: CASSTGGASGTEAFF.

The rearrangement links TRBV5-6 to TRBJ2-1, with D tentatively TRBD1 (6 bases). Looked up from germline, CDR1 is SGHDT and CDR2 is YYEEEE. Trimming took 1 base from V and 8 from J, leaving 22 bases between them. This CDR3 is 17 amino acids long. Written as DNA, the CDR3 is TGTGCCAGCAGCTTGTGGGGACACCTTACCCAGGGCGATGAGCAGTTCTTC. This encodes CASSLWGHLTQGDEQFF.

This chain joins TRBV6-5 and TRBJ2-1; a possible D gene is TRBD2 (6 bases). Trimming removed 0 bases from V and 0 bases from J, with 9 bases in between. This CDR3 spans 16 amino acids. The germline V gene has CDR1 MNHEY and CDR2 SVGAGI. Here the CDR3 DNA reads TGTGCCAGCAGTTACTCTCGGGGGTCCTCCTACAATGAGCAGTTCTTC. Translation: CASSYSRGSSYNEQFF.

The CDR3 DNA reads as TGCGCCAGCAGCCCCGGGGGGGGGCAAGAGACCCAGTACTTC. It specifies CASSPGGGQETQYF. The chain links TRBV5-1 to TRBJ2-5; 8 positions agree with TRBD2. The germline CDR1 and CDR2 sequences are SGHRS and YFSETQ. Unmatched junction bases numbered 4, after V lost 4 bases and J lost 2 bases. This CDR3 spans 14 amino acids.

This sequence joins TRBV9 and TRBJ2-5, with 8 bases matching TRBD1. V lost 0 bases and J lost 5; bases outside the gene matches: 9. Germline assignment: CDR1 SGDLS and CDR2 YYNGEE. This CDR3 has 16 amino acids. CDR3 coding DNA: TGTGCCAGCAGCGTAGGTCTAGACAGGGGTCGGGAGACCCAGTACTTC. Translating it yields CASSVGLDRGRETQYF.

J is TRBJ2-1 and V is TRBV28; D gene ambiguous. V lost 5 bases and J 4 bases, leaving 18 bases between the germline ends. The germline V gene has CDR1 MDHEN and CDR2 SYDVKM. There are 16 residues in the CDR3. CDR3 loop: CASSGFQVTSYNEQFF. Written as DNA, the CDR3 is TGTGCCAGCAGTGGATTTCAGGTAACGTCGTACAATGAGCAGTTCTTC.

The chain is built from TRBV6-5 and TRBJ2-7; D is unclear. Looked up from germline, CDR1 is MNHEY and CDR2 is SVGAGI. V was trimmed by 0 bases and J by 3 bases, leaving 6 bases between them. This CDR3 spans 13 amino acids. The CDR3 is CASSYSGSYEQYF. In DNA, the CDR3 is TGTGCCAGCAGTTACTCGGGCAGCTACGAGCAGTACTTC.

The chain recombines TRBV28 with TRBJ2-7, with a possible D match to TRBD1 (5 bases). Trimming left V 2 bases short and J 3 bases short, with 14 bases between. The CDR3 consists of 15 residues. CDR1 is MDHEN and CDR2 is SYDVKM in the germline V gene. Here the CDR3 reads CASSLPLTAGYEQYF. The CDR3 DNA is TGTGCCAGCAGTTTACCCCTGACAGCAGGCTACGAGCAGTACTTC.

The V gene is TRBV11-2, the J gene TRBJ2-7, with a weak D call TRBD2 (5 bases). The CDR3 length is 14 residues. Trimming took 0 bases from V and 9 from J, leaving 15 bases between them. CDR1 and CDR2 from the germline V gene are SGHAT and FQNNGV. CDR3: CASSLDHSGGRQYF. For the CDR3, the DNA is TGTGCCAGCAGCTTAGATCACAGCGGAGGTAGGCAGTACTTC.

J is TRBJ1-4 and V is TRBV2; D remains unclear. Germline-derived CDR1 and CDR2 are SNHLY and FYNNEI. The CDR3 covers 14 residues. Deletions cut 4 bases from V and 4 bases from J, with 10 bases between. The CDR3 nucleotides are TGTGCCAGCAGTGCTGAGAGTAATAATGAAAAACTGTTTTTT. It specifies CASSAESNNEKLFF. The complete variable domain, with remaining parts taken from reference TRBV2 and TRBJ1-4, reads EPEVTQTPSHQVTQMGQEVILRCVPISNHLYFYWYRQILGQKVEFLVSFYNNEISEKSEIFDDQFSVERPDGSNFTLKIRSTKLEDSAMYFCASSAESNNEKLFFGSGTQLSVL.

This rearrangement joins TRBV9 to TRBJ2-1, with 8 positions matching TRBD2. J lost 0 bases, V lost 1 base, and 0 bases had no gene match. Germline loops: CDR1 SGDLS, CDR2 YYNGEE. The CDR3 sequence is 15 residues long. CDR3 in DNA: TGTGCCAGCAGCGTAAGCGGGAGCTCCTACAATGAGCAGTTCTTC. Its protein product is CASSVSGSSYNEQFF.

The V call is TRBV2, the J call TRBJ2-5, with a possible D match to TRBD1 (5 bases). Trimming took 6 bases from V and 3 from J, leaving 14 bases between them. The CDR3 is made up of 14 amino acids. Germline loops: CDR1 SNHLY, CDR2 FYNNEI. The CDR3 region has the DNA TGTGCCAGCAGCCCCTGGACGACAGAAGAGACCCAGTACTTC. Its translation: CASSPWTTEETQYF.

The gene calls are TRBV4-1 and TRBJ2-1; 7 bases fit TRBD1. J gave up 3 bases and V 1 base, and 3 bases lay outside the gene matches. Germline CDR1 and CDR2: MGHRA and YSYEKL. CDR3 size: 15 residues. This CDR3 is CASSQASGGYNEQFF. For the CDR3, the DNA is TGCGCCAGCAGCCAAGCGTCAGGGGGCTACAATGAGCAGTTCTTC.

The genes are TRBV3-1 (or the pseudogene TRBV3-2) and TRBJ2-1; TRBD2 matches at 12 bases. The CDR3 runs 15 residues. J was trimmed by 9 bases and V by 1 base; bases with no gene match: 4. Per the germline V gene, CDR1 is LGHDT and CDR2 is YNNKEL (reference sequence). CDR3 in amino acids: CASSQAGLAGFEQFF. In DNA form, the CDR3 reads TGTGCCAGCAGCCAAGCCGGACTAGCGGGATTTGAGCAGTTCTTC.

This rearrangement joins TRBV27 to TRBJ2-2; 7 nucleotides agree with TRBD1. The CDR3 totals 15 residues. Trimming cost V 5 bases and J 3 bases; bases outside gene matches: 6. Germline lookup yields CDR1 MNHEY and CDR2 SMNVEV (reference sequence). The CDR3, as DNA: TGTGCCAGCAGTCACGGGACAGTCGACACCGGGGAGCTGTTTTTT. It is translated as CASSHGTVDTGELFF.

The CDR3 DNA reads TGCGCCAGCAGCCATGTTACTAGCGGCGTCTCCTACGAGCAGTACTTC. Translation: CASSHVTSGVSYEQYF. The rearrangement links TRBV4-3 to TRBJ2-7; TRBD2 matches at 8 bases. The length of the CDR3 is 16 residues. Germline values: CDR1 LGHNA, CDR2 YSLEER. Trimming cost V 3 bases and J 0 bases; bases outside gene matches: 7.

V is TRBV21-1 and J is TRBJ2-3; the table's D call TRBD2 went unverified against the DNA. TRBV21-1 is classified as a pseudogene. The CDR3 loop spans 18 amino acids. The CDR3 DNA is TGTGCCAGCAGACCCCGGGCCTGGAGGGAGGGGAGCACAGATACGCAGTATTTT. As protein: CASRPRAWREGSTDTQYF.